Sequencing of this T cell receptor beta chain was carried out in a study of T cell repertoires in cytomegalovirus infection. V was shortened by 3 bases and J by 8 bases, with 15 bases between the two germline ends. Germline V CDR1 and CDR2: SNHLY, FYNNEI. The CDR3 covers 14 residues. A single record per CDR3 protein comes from TCRdb applying MiXCR to the reads. The table lists some 700,000 distinct CDR3 sequences, about 40% of them singletons. The origin of this receptor is a human donor in good health (CMV status not recorded). Some clones in this sample may be carry-over from other donors' samples. The sequencing sample was made of PBMCs. The V gene is TRBV2, the J gene TRBJ2-3, with D perhaps TRBD1 (6 bases). Here the CDR3 DNA reads TGTGCCAGCAGTGATCAGGGGACCCAAAGTACGCAGTATTTT. As protein: CASSDQGTQSTQYF. Full variable domain (remainder filled in from reference TRBV2 and TRBJ2-3): EPEVTQTPSHQVTQMGQEVILRCVPISNHLYFYWYRQILGQKVEFLVSFYNNEISEKSEIFDDQFSVERPDGSNFTLKIRSTKLEDSAMYFCASSDQGTQSTQYFGPGTRLTVL.